The next 27 T cell receptor beta chains were all read from a single sample in a study of cytomegalovirus exposure and HLA in healthy donors. PCR involved 60 Vbeta and 13 Jbeta primers. TCRdb keeps only in-frame clones here, not all; method: immunoSEQ multiplex PCR. The table lists tens of thousands of clones, about 78% of them singletons. The sequencing sample was made of PBMCs. Source of these receptors: a man younger than 35 in good health and CMV-seropositive.

This chain links TRBV13 with TRBJ2-7, with D possibly being TRBD2 (6 bases). This CDR3 spans 13 amino acids. Germline lookup yields CDR1 PRHDT and CDR2 FYEKMQ (reference sequence). V lost 5 bases to trimming and J lost 3 bases, with 11 bases between them. CDR3 in DNA: TGTGCCAGCAGCCCGGGACTTGGCTACGAGCAGTACTTC. It encodes CASSPGLGYEQYF.

The rearrangement joins TRBV7-3 to TRBJ1-1; D gene uncertain. CDR3 length: 11 residues. V lost 7 bases to trimming and J lost 11 bases, with 14 bases between them. CDR1 and CDR2 (germline): SGHTA, FQGTGA. In DNA form, the CDR3 reads TGTGCCAGCACCTCTGCGGCGAAGGCTTTCTTT. Translation: CASTSAAKAFF.

V usage is TRBV28 and J usage is TRBJ2-2, with 9 bases identical to TRBD2. CDR1 and CDR2 (germline): MDHEN, SYDVKM. The length of the CDR3 is 15 residues. J was trimmed by 2 bases and V by 6 bases; bases with no gene match: 4. CDR3 sequence reads: CASSRTSENTGELFF. The DNA of the CDR3 is TGTGCCAGCAGCAGGACTAGCGAAAACACCGGGGAGCTGTTTTTT.

This chain connects TRBV29-1 to TRBJ1-5, with TRBD1 as a possible D gene (5 bases). This CDR3 region has 13 residues. Trimming shortened V by 5 bases and J by 5 bases, and 13 bases separated the two germline ends. Germline V gene sequence: CDR1 SQVTM, CDR2 ANQGSEA. CDR3 residues: CSVSDNSYQPQHF. In DNA form, the CDR3 reads TGCAGCGTTTCGGACAACTCTTATCAGCCCCAGCATTTT.

The chain employs TRBV10-3 and TRBJ1-2, with 7 bases lining up with TRBD1. From germline, CDR1 is ENHRY and CDR2 SYGVKD. V trimming: 0 bases; J trimming: 7 bases; junction bases outside the gene matches: 8. The CDR3 loop spans 15 amino acids. In DNA, the CDR3 is TGTGCCATCAGTGAGTCGATAGGGGGCCGGTTTGGCTACACCTTC. This translates into CAISESIGGRFGYTF.

The chain uses TRBV4-2 and TRBJ1-5; TRBD1 aligns across 7 bases. The V segment lost 3 bases and the J segment 4 bases; nucleotides outside the gene matches: 6. Germline lookup yields CDR1 LGHNA and CDR2 YNFKEQ. The CDR3 covers 15 residues. In nucleotides, the CDR3 is TGTGCCAGCAGCCAGTGGACAGGACCAAATCAGCCCCAGCATTTT. Translation: CASSQWTGPNQPQHF.

The chain carries TRBV9 and TRBJ2-1, with 7 bases fitting TRBD2. With 0 bases clipped from V and 10 bases from J, the junction kept 10 bases outside the gene matches. The CDR3 covers 15 residues. The germline CDR1 and CDR2 sequences are SGDLS and YYNGEE. The CDR3 here is CASSVDSRGDGEQFF. CDR3 coding DNA: TGTGCCAGCAGCGTAGATTCCCGGGGGGATGGAGAGCAGTTCTTC.

This clone has a handful of counts. The chain couples TRBV10-3 to TRBJ2-5, with 13 bases matching TRBD2. The J segment lost 9 bases and the V segment lost 10 bases, leaving 11 bases of the junction unmatched. Germline V gives CDR1 ENHRY, CDR2 SYGVKD. The CDR3 extends over 14 amino acids. The CDR3 nucleotides read TGTGCCAGCGGGACTAGCGGGACCCCGGGAGCCCAGTACTTC. It translates to CASGTSGTPGAQYF.

V usage is TRBV2 and J usage is TRBJ2-5, with D maybe TRBD1 (5 bases). Trimming left V 8 bases short and J 4 bases short, with 14 bases between. The CDR3 spans 13 residues. Germline CDR1 is SNHLY and CDR2 is FYNNEI. This CDR3 is CASLPQGGETQYF. The CDR3 nucleotides read TGTGCCAGCCTACCGCAGGGTGGAGAGACCCAGTACTTC.

This sequence joins TRBV11-3 and TRBJ1-2; a weak D match, TRBD1 (5 bases). This CDR3 contains 14 residues. The germline CDR1 and CDR2 sequences are SGHNT and YENEEA. Trimming removed 3 bases from V and 8 bases from J, with 16 bases in between. The CDR3 nucleotides are TGTGCCAGCAGCTTTGTTGTAGGGGTCCGGGGCTACACCTTC. Translating it yields CASSFVVGVRGYTF.

Here the CDR3 reads CASSLPGAGANVLTF. The CDR3 DNA sequence: TGTGCCAGCAGCTTGCCGGGAGCTGGGGCCAACGTCCTGACTTTC. The chain employs TRBV5-8 and TRBJ2-6; a possible D gene is TRBD2 (6 bases). Germline CDR1 SGHTS, CDR2 YDEGEE. The CDR3 is 15 residues long. V shed 1 base and J shed 2 bases, with 7 bases lying between them.

The chain uses TRBV6-1 and TRBJ2-7, with D maybe TRBD2 (5 bases). The germline CDR1 and CDR2 sequences are MNHNS and SASEGT. Between the trimmed V and J ends, which lost 10 bases and 0 bases, there was a span of 7 bases. This CDR3 region has 11 residues. The chain's CDR3 is CATGSSYEQYF. The CDR3 nucleotides are TGTGCCACGGGAAGCTCCTACGAGCAGTACTTC.

CDR3 sequence: CASSETSRVNTEAFF. DNA of the CDR3: TGTGCCAGCAGTGAAACGAGCAGGGTCAACACTGAAGCTTTCTTT. V and J are TRBV6-1 and TRBJ1-1; a possible D gene is TRBD1 (5 bases). CDR3 length: 15 residues. The germline V gene has CDR1 MNHNS and CDR2 SASEGT. Trimming removed 2 bases at V and 2 bases at J, with 12 bases between.

Worth noting for this clone: The sample carries other DNA sequences with the same CDR3. The V call is TRBV7-3, the J call TRBJ1-5; D gene ambiguous. The CDR3 is made up of 13 amino acids. V gave up 3 bases and J gave up 6 bases, with 9 bases separating them. Germline assignment: CDR1 SGHTA and CDR2 FQGTGA. The CDR3 region has the DNA TGTGCCAGCAGCTTCCGGGATGGTCAGCCCCAGCATTTT. It encodes CASSFRDGQPQHF.

This clone appeared a few times. This chain uses TRBV5-4 with TRBJ2-1; D uncertain. The CDR3 length is 12 residues. Germline values: CDR1 SGHNT, CDR2 YYREEE (reference sequence). V was clipped by 0 bases and J by 10 bases, with 8 bases between them. CDR3: CASSLDSSEQFF. For the CDR3, the DNA is TGTGCCAGCAGCTTGGACAGCTCCGAGCAGTTCTTC.

The chain employs TRBV4-1 and TRBJ2-1; D possibly corresponds to TRBD2 (5 bases). The CDR3 is made up of 14 amino acids. V was pared by 3 bases and J by 4 bases, with 10 bases between. Germline loops: CDR1 MGHRA, CDR2 YSYEKL. CDR3 sequence reads: CASSHEGGYNEQFF. In DNA, the CDR3 is TGCGCCAGCAGCCATGAGGGCGGGTACAATGAGCAGTTCTTC.

This clone showed up just once. Other DNA sequences of this sample code for an identical CDR3. This sequence joins TRBV18 and TRBJ2-7, with 10 positions matching TRBD1. The CDR3 has 14 amino acids. Germline V gene lookup returns CDR1 KGHSH and CDR2 LQKENI. V trimming: 6 bases; J trimming: 2 bases; junction bases outside the gene matches: 4. The CDR3 DNA follows: TGTGCCAGCTCTCCGGGACAGGGGACCTACGAGCAGTACTTC. Residues: CASSPGQGTYEQYF.

The chain combines TRBV11-3 with TRBJ2-7, with D tentatively TRBD2 (5 bases). The CDR3 sequence is 15 residues long. CDR1 is SGHNT and CDR2 is YENEEA in the germline V gene. The V and J ends lost 0 bases and 7 bases respectively, with 16 bases between them. In nucleotides, the CDR3 is TGTGCCAGCAGCTTAGAACCGGGCCCGACGGGGGAGCAGTACTTC. Translating gives CASSLEPGPTGEQYF.

The chain combines TRBV4-1 with TRBJ2-7, with a weak D call TRBD2 (5 bases). V gave up 0 bases and J gave up 3 bases, with 24 bases separating them. CDR1 and CDR2 from the germline V gene are MGHRA and YSYEKL. The CDR3 sequence is 19 residues long. CDR3 sequence reads: CASSQDPGSGRRVVYEQYF. The CDR3 nucleotides read TGCGCCAGCAGCCAAGACCCGGGATCAGGCCGTCGTGTGGTCTACGAGCAGTACTTC.

The CDR3 region is CASSESPGRSGNTIYF. In nucleotides, the CDR3 is TGCGCCAGCAGTGAGTCTCCAGGGCGCTCTGGAAACACCATATATTTT. The chain carries TRBV10-2 and TRBJ1-3; D might be TRBD1 (5 bases). From germline, CDR1 is WSHSY and CDR2 SAAADI. The CDR3 extends over 16 amino acids. V was cut by 0 bases and J by 0 bases, with 9 bases left in between.

This clone was seen at least ten times. The CDR3 region is CASQGSTNEKLFF. In nucleotides, the CDR3 is TGTGCCAGCCAGGGATCAACTAATGAAAAACTGTTTTTT. This chain joins TRBV2 and TRBJ1-4; perhaps TRBD1 as D (5 bases). Germline CDR1 SNHLY, CDR2 FYNNEI. The CDR3 covers 13 residues. The V gene lost 8 bases and the J gene lost 0 bases, with 7 bases spanning the gap. The full variable domain, with the rest looked up from reference TRBV2 and TRBJ1-4, is EPEVTQTPSHQVTQMGQEVILRCVPISNHLYFYWYRQILGQKVEFLVSFYNNEISEKSEIFDDQFSVERPDGSNFTLKIRSTKLEDSAMYFCASQGSTNEKLFFGSGTQLSVL.

The J gene is TRBJ1-1, the V gene TRBV28, with unresolved D. Germline lookup yields CDR1 MDHEN and CDR2 SYDVKM. The CDR3 contains 16 residues. Trimming took 6 bases from V and 0 from J, leaving 17 bases between them. The CDR3 region is CASSLFPPVLNTEAFF. The CDR3 bases are TGTGCCAGCAGCCTTTTTCCCCCGGTCCTGAACACTGAAGCTTTCTTT.

V usage is TRBV6-1 and J usage is TRBJ1-4; 8 bases line up with TRBD1. The V gene end was trimmed by 4 bases and the J gene end by 8 bases; junction bases not matched to a gene: 12. Germline V gene sequence: CDR1 MNHNS, CDR2 SASEGT. The CDR3 length is 16 residues. The DNA for the CDR3 is TGTGCCAGCAGTGGAATCCGGGGGACAGGCGGAGAAAAACTGTTTTTT. Translating gives CASSGIRGTGGEKLFF.

This clone has just a few counts. V and J are TRBV7-9 and TRBJ1-1; maybe TRBD1 (6 bases). In germline, CDR1 is SEHNR, CDR2 FQNEAQ (reference sequence). The CDR3 has 14 amino acids. V was shortened by 6 bases and J by 0 bases, with 11 bases between the two germline ends. CDR3 in amino acids: CASRTGTLNTEAFF. The CDR3 DNA reads TGTGCCAGCAGGACCGGGACACTGAACACTGAAGCTTTCTTT. The full variable domain, in which reference TRBV7-9 and TRBJ1-1 provide the parts outside the CDR3, is DTGVSQNPRHKITKRGQNVTFRCDPISEHNRLYWYRQTLGQGPEFLTYFQNEAQLEKSRLLSDRFSAERPKGSFSTLEIQRTEQGDSAMYLCASRTGTLNTEAFFGQGTRLTVV.

This clone appeared a single time. J is TRBJ1-2 and V is TRBV18; perhaps TRBD1 as D (5 bases). Trimming stripped 11 bases from V and 4 bases from J, with 11 bases between. This CDR3 region has 11 residues. Germline CDR1 is KGHSH and CDR2 is LQKENI. CDR3 sequence (DNA): TGTGCCTCCAACGGGGGCTATGGCTACACCTTC. This gives the protein CASNGGYGYTF. The variable domain in full, with the rest retrieved from reference TRBV18 and TRBJ1-2, is NAGVMQNPRHLVRRRGQEARLRCSPMKGHSHVYWYRQLPEEGLKFMVYLQKENIIDESGMPKERFSAEFPKEGPSILRIQQVVRGDSAAYFCASNGGYGYTFGSGTRLTVV.

The J gene is TRBJ2-5, the V gene TRBV25-1, with 8 bases matching TRBD2. The CDR3 loop spans 14 amino acids. Per germline, CDR1 MGHDK and CDR2 SYGVNS. Unmatched junction bases numbered 7, after V lost 6 bases and J lost 4 bases. The CDR3 region has the DNA TGTGCCAGCAGCTCGCTCAGCGGGAGAGAGACCCAGTACTTC. It codes for CASSSLSGRETQYF.

The rearrangement joins TRBV5-1 to TRBJ2-2; 12 bases map to TRBD2. The germline gives CDR1 SGHRS, CDR2 YFSETQ. V lost 4 bases, J lost 8 bases, and 9 bases stayed unmatched. The CDR3 has 16 residues. Written as DNA, the CDR3 is TGCGCCAGCAGCCTAGGGACTAGCGGGTCCCTTGGGGAGCTGTTTTTT. It encodes CASSLGTSGSLGELFF.